This TCR beta chain derives from a study of cytomegalovirus exposure and HLA in healthy donors. Overall study context: Genotyping showed less than 85% of 398 donors falling in the Caucasian-associated ancestry cluster. Study-wide results and caveats: 87-base-pair reads could not separate some V segments, including TRBV6-2 and TRBV6-3. The classifier reportedly diagnosed cytomegalovirus status with high specificity and sensitivity.

The germline CDR1 and CDR2 sequences are SEHNR and FQNEAQ (reference sequence). Trimming cost V 5 bases and J 4 bases, with 9 bases left between them. The CDR3 covers 12 residues. In regard to this clone: Antigen unknown.

The primer mix had 60 Vbeta and 13 Jbeta primers. Generated by immunoSEQ multiplex PCR, the TCRdb table keeps only in-frame clones and is missing some. The sample holds 170,000 or so clones, roughly 82% seen once. This TCR came from a woman aged 50 to 60 in good health and CMV-seronegative. The sequenced material came from PBMCs. The chain is built from TRBV7-9 and TRBJ2-7; D remains unclear. The CDR3: CASSLTEYEQYF. As DNA, the CDR3 is TGTGCCAGCAGCCTGACTGAATACGAGCAGTACTTC. Drawing the rest from reference TRBV7-9 and TRBJ2-7, the complete variable domain is DTGVSQNPRHKITKRGQNVTFRCDPISEHNRLYWYRQTLGQGPEFLTYFQNEAQLEKSRLLSDRFSAERPKGSFSTLEIQRTEQGDSAMYLCASSLTEYEQYFGPGTRLTVT.